These T cell receptor beta chains were read from a single sample in a study of shared clonotypes between healthy human individuals. Sequenced by immunoSEQ multiplex PCR; TCRdb stores in-frame clones only, minus some. The table has some 1,100,000 clones, about four fifths seen once. Sequenced: memory CD4+ T cells from PBMCs. The source of these receptors is a man aged 18 to 35 in good health. Some clones in this sample may be carry-over from other donors' samples. Each CDR3 is given with its conserved first and last residue. A D gene is named only where the DNA matches it firmly. Rows give clone size only sometimes, using once, few, many, or a class for an expanded clone.

D gene	clone size	J gene	V gene	CDR3 protein	CDR3 DNA
NA	NA	TRBJ2-5	TRBV15	CATSRLQRTVQETQYF	TGTGCCACCAGCAGACTGCAGCGGACAGTCCAAGAGACCCAGTACTTC
NA	NA	TRBJ1-2	TRBV18	CASSADRTAGYTF	TGTGCCAGCTCCGCCGACAGGACGGCGGGCTACACCTTC
TRBD2	NA	TRBJ2-7	TRBV4-3	CASSQDLREGRNEQYF	TGCGCCAGCAGCCAAGATTTGCGGGAGGGCCGCAACGAGCAGTACTTC
NA	NA	TRBJ2-5	TRBV12-2	CASRLEGWETIQETQYF	TGTGCAAGTCGCTTAGAAGGGTGGGAGACGATCCAAGAGACCCAGTACTTC
TRBD2	once	TRBJ2-3	TRBV19	CASTSGRPSTDTQYF	TGTGCCAGCACTAGCGGGAGGCCTAGCACAGATACGCAGTATTTT
NA	NA	TRBJ1-4	TRBV28	CASSGRDLDEKLFF	TGTGCTAGCAGTGGCCGGGACTTAGATGAAAAACTGTTTTTT
NA	NA	TRBJ2-7	TRBV11-2	CASSFSAGIADEQYF	TGTGCCAGCAGCTTCTCAGCCGGAATCGCCGACGAGCAGTACTTC
NA	NA	TRBJ2-3	TRBV7-9	CASSLDPLAGTGSTDTQYF	TGTGCCAGCAGCTTAGACCCCCTGGCGGGGACGGGGAGCACAGATACGCAGTATTTT
NA	NA	TRBJ2-7	TRBV28	CASSPNRDGNYEQYF	TGTGCCAGCAGCCCCAACCGGGACGGGAACTACGAGCAGTACTTC
TRBD1	NA	TRBJ1-2	TRBV30	CAWSLQGASGYTF	TGTGCCTGGAGTTTGCAGGGGGCGTCTGGCTACACCTTC
TRBD1	NA	TRBJ1-2	TRBV13	CASSQAGTGRVYGYTF	TGCGCCAGCAGCCAGGCCGGGACAGGGCGCGTCTATGGCTACACCTTC
TRBD1	NA	TRBJ2-1	TRBV5-6	CASSYRGRNNEQFF	TGTGCCAGCAGCTACAGGGGGCGGAACAATGAGCAGTTCTTC
TRBD2	once	TRBJ2-7	TRBV7-2	CASSLGPGGNYEQYF	TGTGCCAGCAGCTTAGGGCCGGGGGGTAACTACGAGCAGTACTTC
TRBD2	NA	TRBJ2-3	TRBV15	CATSLAEAGTDTQYF	TGTGCCACCAGTCTAGCGGAGGCGGGCACAGATACGCAGTATTTT
TRBD2	NA	TRBJ2-1	TRBV9	CASSKLAGGYNEQFF	TGTGCCAGCAGCAAACTAGCGGGAGGGTACAATGAGCAGTTCTTC
NA	once	TRBJ2-5	TRBV18	CASSPNSGGEETQYF	TGTGCCAGCTCACCAAATTCAGGCGGGGAAGAGACCCAGTACTTC
NA	NA	TRBJ1-1	TRBV7-9	CASSLGANTEAFF	TGTGCCAGCAGCTTAGGGGCAAATACTGAAGCTTTCTTT
NA	NA	TRBJ1-3	TRBV16	CASSQYRGNTIYF	TGTGCCAGCAGCCAATACCGGGGAAACACCATATATTTT
NA	NA	TRBJ2-3	TRBV5-1	CASSLASNSGTDTQYF	TGCGCCAGCAGCTTGGCCTCGAATAGCGGCACAGATACGCAGTATTTT